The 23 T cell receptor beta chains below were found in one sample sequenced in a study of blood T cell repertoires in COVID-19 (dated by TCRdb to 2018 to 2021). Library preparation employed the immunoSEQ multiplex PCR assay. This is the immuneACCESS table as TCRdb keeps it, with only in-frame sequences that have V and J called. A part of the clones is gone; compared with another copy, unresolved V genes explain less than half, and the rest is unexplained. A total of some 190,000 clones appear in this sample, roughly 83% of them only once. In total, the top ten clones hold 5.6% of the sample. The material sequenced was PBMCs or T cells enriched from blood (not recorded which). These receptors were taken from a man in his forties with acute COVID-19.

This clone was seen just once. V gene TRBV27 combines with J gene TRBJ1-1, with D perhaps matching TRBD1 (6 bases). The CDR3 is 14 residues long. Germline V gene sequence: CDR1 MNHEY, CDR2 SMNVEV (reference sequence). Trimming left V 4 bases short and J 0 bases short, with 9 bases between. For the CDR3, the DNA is TGTGCCAGCAGTTCCGGGACACTGAACACTGAAGCTTTCTTT. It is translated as CASSSGTLNTEAFF.

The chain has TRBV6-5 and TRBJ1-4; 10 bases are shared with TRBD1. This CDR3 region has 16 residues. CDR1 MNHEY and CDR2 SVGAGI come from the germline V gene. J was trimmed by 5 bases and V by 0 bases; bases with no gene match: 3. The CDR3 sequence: CASSYSRGQGNEKLFF. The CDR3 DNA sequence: TGTGCCAGCAGTTACTCGAGGGGACAGGGGAATGAAAAACTGTTTTTT.

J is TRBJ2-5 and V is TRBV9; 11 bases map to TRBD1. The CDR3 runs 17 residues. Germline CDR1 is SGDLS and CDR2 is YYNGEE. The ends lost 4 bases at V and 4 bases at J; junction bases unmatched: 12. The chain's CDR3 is CASSPPRGTGGTETQYF. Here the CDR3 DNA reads TGTGCCAGCAGCCCTCCTCGTGGGACAGGGGGTACAGAGACCCAGTACTTC.

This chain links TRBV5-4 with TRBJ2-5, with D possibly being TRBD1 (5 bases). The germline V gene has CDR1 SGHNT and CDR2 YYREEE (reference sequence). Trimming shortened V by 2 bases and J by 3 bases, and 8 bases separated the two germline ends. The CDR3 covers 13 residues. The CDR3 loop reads CASSFDSEETQYF. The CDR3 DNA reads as TGTGCCAGCAGCTTTGACAGCGAAGAGACCCAGTACTTC.

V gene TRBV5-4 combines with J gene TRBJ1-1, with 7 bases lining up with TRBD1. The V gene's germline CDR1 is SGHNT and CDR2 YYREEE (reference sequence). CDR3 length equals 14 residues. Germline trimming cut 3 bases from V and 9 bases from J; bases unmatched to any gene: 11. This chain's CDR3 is CASSSGTALRQAFF. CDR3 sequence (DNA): TGTGCCAGCAGCTCTGGGACAGCCCTTAGGCAAGCTTTCTTT.

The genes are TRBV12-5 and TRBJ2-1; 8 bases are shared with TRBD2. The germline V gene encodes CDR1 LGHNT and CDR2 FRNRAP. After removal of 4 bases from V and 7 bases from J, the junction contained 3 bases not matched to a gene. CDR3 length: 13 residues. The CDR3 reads CASGSAGVNEQFF. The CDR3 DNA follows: TGTGCTAGTGGTTCAGCGGGAGTAAATGAGCAGTTCTTC. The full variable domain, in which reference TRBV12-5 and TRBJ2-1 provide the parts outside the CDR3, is DARVTQTPRHKVTEMGQEVTMRCQPILGHNTVFWYRQTMMQGLELLAYFRNRAPLDDSGMPKDRFSAEMPDATLATLKIQPSEPRDSAVYFCASGSAGVNEQFFGPGTRLTVL.

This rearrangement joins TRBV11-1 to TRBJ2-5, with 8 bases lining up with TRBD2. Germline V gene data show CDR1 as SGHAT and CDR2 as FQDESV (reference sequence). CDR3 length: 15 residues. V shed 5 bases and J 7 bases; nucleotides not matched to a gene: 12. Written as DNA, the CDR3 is TGTGCCAGCAGCCCCAGCGGGGGCGGGGAGGGGACCCAGTACTTC. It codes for CASSPSGGGEGTQYF.

The CDR3 protein is CASSYSGQPNEKLFF. Here the CDR3 DNA reads TGTGCCAGCAGTTACTCGGGACAGCCTAATGAAAAACTGTTTTTT. This rearrangement joins TRBV6-5 to TRBJ1-4, with 7 nucleotides matching TRBD1. This CDR3 is 15 amino acids long. Looked up from germline, CDR1 is MNHEY and CDR2 is SVGAGI. V trimming: 0 bases; J trimming: 3 bases; junction bases outside the gene matches: 1.

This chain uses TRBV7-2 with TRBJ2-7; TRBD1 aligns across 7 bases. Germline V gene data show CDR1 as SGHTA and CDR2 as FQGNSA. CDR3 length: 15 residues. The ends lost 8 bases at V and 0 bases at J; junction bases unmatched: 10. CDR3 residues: CASGSSGTVSYEQYF. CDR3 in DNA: TGTGCCAGCGGATCATCCGGGACAGTCTCCTACGAGCAGTACTTC.

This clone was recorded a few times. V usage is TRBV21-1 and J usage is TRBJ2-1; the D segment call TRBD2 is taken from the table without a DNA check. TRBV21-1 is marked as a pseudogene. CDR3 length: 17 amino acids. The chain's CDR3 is CASSKGVLADSYNEQFF. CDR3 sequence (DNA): TGTGCCAGCAGCAAAGGGGTACTAGCGGACTCCTACAATGAGCAGTTCTTC.

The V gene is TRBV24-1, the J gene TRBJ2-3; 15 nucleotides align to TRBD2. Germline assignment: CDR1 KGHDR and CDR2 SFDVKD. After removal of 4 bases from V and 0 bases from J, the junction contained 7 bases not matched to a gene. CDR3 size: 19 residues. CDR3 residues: CATSDPGLAGGVSTDTQYF. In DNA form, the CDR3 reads TGTGCCACCAGTGACCCCGGACTAGCGGGAGGGGTAAGCACAGATACGCAGTATTTT.

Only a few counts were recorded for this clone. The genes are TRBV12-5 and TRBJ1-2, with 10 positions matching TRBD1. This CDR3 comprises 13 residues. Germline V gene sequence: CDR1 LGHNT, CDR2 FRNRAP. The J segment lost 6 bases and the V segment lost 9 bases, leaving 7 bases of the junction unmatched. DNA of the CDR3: TGTGCTAGCAGCCGGGACAGGGGCCATGGCTACACCTTC. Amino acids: CASSRDRGHGYTF.

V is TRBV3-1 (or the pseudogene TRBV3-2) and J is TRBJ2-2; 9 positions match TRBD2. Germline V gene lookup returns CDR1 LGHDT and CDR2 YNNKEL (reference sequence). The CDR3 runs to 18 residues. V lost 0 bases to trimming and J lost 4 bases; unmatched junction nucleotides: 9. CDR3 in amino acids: CASSQDRAASGITGELFF. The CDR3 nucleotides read TGTGCCAGCAGCCAAGATCGGGCGGCTAGCGGGATCACCGGGGAGCTGTTTTTT.

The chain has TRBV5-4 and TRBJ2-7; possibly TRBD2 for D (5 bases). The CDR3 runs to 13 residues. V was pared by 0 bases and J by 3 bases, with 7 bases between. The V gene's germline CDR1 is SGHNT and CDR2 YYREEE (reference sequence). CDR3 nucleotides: TGTGCCAGCAGCTTGGGAGAGGGCTACGAGCAGTACTTC. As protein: CASSLGEGYEQYF.

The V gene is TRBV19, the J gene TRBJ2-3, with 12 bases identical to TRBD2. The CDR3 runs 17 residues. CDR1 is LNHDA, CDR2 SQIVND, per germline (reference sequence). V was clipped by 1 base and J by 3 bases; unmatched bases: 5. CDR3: CASSIGLAGDLTDTQYF. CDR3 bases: TGTGCCAGTAGTATAGGACTAGCGGGAGACTTGACAGATACGCAGTATTTT.

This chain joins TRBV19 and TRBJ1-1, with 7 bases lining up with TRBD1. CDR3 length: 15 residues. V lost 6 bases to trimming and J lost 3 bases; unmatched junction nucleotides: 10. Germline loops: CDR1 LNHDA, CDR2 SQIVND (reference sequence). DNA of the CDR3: TGTGCCAGTAGCCCGCTCGACAGGGCGGACACTGAAGCTTTCTTT. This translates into CASSPLDRADTEAFF.

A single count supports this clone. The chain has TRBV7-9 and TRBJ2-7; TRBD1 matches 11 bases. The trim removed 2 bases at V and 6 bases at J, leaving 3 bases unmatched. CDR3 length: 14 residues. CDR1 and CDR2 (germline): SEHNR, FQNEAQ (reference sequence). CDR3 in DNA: TGTGCCAGCAGCTTATCGGGGACAGGGGGCGAGCAGTACTTC. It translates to CASSLSGTGGEQYF.

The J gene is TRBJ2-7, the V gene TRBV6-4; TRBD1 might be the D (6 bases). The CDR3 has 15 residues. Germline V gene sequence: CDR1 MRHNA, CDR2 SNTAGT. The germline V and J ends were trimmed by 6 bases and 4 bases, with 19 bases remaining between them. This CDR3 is CASSAFYRVPYEQYF. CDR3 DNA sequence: TGTGCCAGCAGCGCATTCTACAGGGTCCCATACGAGCAGTACTTC.

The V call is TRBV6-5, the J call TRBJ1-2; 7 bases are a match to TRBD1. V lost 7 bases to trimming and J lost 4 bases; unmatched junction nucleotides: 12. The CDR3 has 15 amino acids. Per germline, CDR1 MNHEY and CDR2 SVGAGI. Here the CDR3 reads CASNGPIDRAYGYTF. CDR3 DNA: TGTGCCAGCAACGGACCTATTGACAGGGCCTATGGCTACACCTTC.

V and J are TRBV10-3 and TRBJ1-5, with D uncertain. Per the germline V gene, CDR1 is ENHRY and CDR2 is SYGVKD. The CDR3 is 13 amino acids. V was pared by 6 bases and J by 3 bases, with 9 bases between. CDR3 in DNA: TGTGCCATCAGACAAAATAACAATCAGCCCCAGCATTTT. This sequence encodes CAIRQNNNQPQHF.

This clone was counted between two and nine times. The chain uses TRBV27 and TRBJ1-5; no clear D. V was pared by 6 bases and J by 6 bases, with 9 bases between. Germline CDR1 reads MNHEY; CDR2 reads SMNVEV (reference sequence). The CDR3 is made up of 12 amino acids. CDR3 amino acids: CASSANGQPQHF. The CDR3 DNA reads TGTGCCAGCAGCGCGAATGGTCAGCCCCAGCATTTT.

The CDR3 coding sequence is TGTGCCAGCAGCACACATAGCGGGTCTAGCACAGATACGCAGTATTTT. Translation: CASSTHSGSSTDTQYF. The chain is built from TRBV28 and TRBJ2-3, with TRBD2 matching over 7 bases. The CDR3 consists of 16 residues. The germline V gene has CDR1 MDHEN and CDR2 SYDVKM. Germline trimming cut 6 bases from V and 0 bases from J; bases unmatched to any gene: 9.

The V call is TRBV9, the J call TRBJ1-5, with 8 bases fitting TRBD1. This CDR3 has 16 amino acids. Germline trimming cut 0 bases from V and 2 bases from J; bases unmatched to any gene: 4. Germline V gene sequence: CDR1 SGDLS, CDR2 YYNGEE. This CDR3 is CASSVGPQGGNQPQHF. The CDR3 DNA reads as TGTGCCAGCAGCGTAGGGCCACAGGGGGGCAATCAGCCCCAGCATTTT.